The clone carrying this TCR beta chain was seen a few times. The CDR3 spans 16 residues. Trimming removed 3 bases from V and 1 base from J, with 15 bases in between. The data stem from a study of T-cell memory formation after mild COVID-19. TCR alpha and TCR beta cDNA libraries with sample barcodes and UMIs came from 5'RACE using constant-segment primers. Using its own MiXCR run on the 5' RACE reads, TCRdb lists one record per CDR3 protein. The table includes approximately 440,000 distinct CDR3 sequences, over 15% detected once. The genes are TRBV12-3 or TRBV12-4 and TRBJ1-1, with a tentative D call TRBD1 (5 bases). This TCR was recovered from an adult woman who had mild COVID-19 (a few samples of this study predate the infection). Cell type and time point are not known. The sample was PBMCs or a T cell subset sorted from them (not recorded which). The CDR3 DNA reads as TGTGCCAGCAGTTTTGGGGCGGGCAGGGCGAACACTGAAGCTTTCTTT. Encoded protein: CASSFGAGRANTEAFF.